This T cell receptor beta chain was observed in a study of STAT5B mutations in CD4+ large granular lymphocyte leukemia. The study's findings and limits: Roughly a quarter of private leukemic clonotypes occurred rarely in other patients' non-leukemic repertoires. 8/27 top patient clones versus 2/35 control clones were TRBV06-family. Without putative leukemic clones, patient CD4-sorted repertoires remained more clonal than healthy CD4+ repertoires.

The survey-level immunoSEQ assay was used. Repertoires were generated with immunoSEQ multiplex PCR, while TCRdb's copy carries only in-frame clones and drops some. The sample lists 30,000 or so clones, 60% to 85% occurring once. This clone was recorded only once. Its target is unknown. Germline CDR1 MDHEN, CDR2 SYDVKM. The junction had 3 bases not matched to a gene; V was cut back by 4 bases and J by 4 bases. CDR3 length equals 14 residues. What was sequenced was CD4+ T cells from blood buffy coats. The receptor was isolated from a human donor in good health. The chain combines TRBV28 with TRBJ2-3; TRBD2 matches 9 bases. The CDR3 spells CASSWTSVPDTQYF. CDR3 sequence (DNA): TGTGCCAGCAGTTGGACTAGCGTCCCAGATACGCAGTATTTT.